These T cell receptor beta chains were read from a single sample in a study of identical twins. TCRdb fed the 5' RACE reads into MiXCR, producing one record per CDR3 protein. Of hundreds of thousands of distinct CDR3 sequences in the sample, approximately 22% were seen once. The data also belong to a second study, concerning T cells expressing NK-cell markers.

The material sequenced was PBMCs. The receptors were gathered from a woman under 30 in good health. CDR3s include the opening cysteine and the closing phenylalanine or tryptophan. D genes are given only for firm matches. Size is omitted from some rows. Given values are once, few, many or a class for expanded clones.

j_gene	d_gene	v_gene	abundance	CDR3aa	CDR3nt
TRBJ2-7	.	TRBV20-1	few	CSASPVWAESYEQYF	TGCAGTGCTAGCCCGGTCTGGGCGGAGAGCTACGAGCAGTACTTC
TRBJ2-5	TRBD2	TRBV15	.	CATSRDRTSGREETQYF	TGTGCCACCAGCAGAGATAGAACTAGCGGGAGGGAAGAGACCCAGTACTTC
TRBJ2-3	.	TRBV7-2	few	CASSLVQGSQYF	TGTGCCAGCAGCTTAGTACAGGGTAGTCAGTATTTT
TRBJ2-1	TRBD1	TRBV9	few	CASSTDRGWDNEQFF	TGTGCCAGCAGCACCGACAGGGGTTGGGACAATGAGCAGTTCTTC
TRBJ2-7	TRBD2	TRBV5-1	.	CASSEWPSGRYEQYF	TGCGCCAGCAGCGAATGGCCTAGCGGGAGATACGAGCAGTACTTC
TRBJ1-2	.	TRBV27	.	CASGGQRNYGYTF	TGTGCCAGCGGAGGACAGAGAAACTATGGCTACACCTTC
TRBJ1-2	.	TRBV6-2/TRBV6-3	.	CASSQGVSGYTF	TGTGCCAGCTCTCAGGGTGTATCTGGCTACACCTTC
TRBJ2-3	TRBD2	TRBV7-6	.	CASSTASGAYTDTQYF	TGTGCCAGCAGCACTGCTAGCGGGGCGTACACAGATACGCAGTATTTT
TRBJ2-2	.	TRBV12-1	.	CASSSVGITGELFF	TGTGCCAGCAGCTCCGTAGGCATAACCGGGGAGCTGTTTTTT
TRBJ2-5	.	TRBV11-2	few	CASSLALLRVETQYF	TGTGCCAGCAGCTTAGCCCTCCTACGGGTAGAGACCCAGTACTTC
TRBJ2-7	.	TRBV20-1	few	CSARGSSRSEQYF	TGCAGTGCTAGAGGTTCGTCAAGGTCCGAGCAGTACTTC
TRBJ1-4	.	TRBV12-3/TRBV12-4	.	CASSTGFGKLFF	TGTGCCAGCAGTACAGGGTTCGGAAAACTGTTTTTT
TRBJ2-1	TRBD1	TRBV7-2	few	CASSRSQGQGSNNEQFF	TGTGCCAGCAGCCGCTCCCAGGGACAGGGGTCTAACAATGAGCAGTTCTTC
TRBJ2-1	.	TRBV20-1	.	CSPRGLDGGTREQFF	TGCAGTCCCCGGGGCCTAGATGGTGGTACACGTGAGCAGTTCTTC
TRBJ2-1	.	TRBV15	.	CATSVGYNEQFF	TGTGCCACCAGCGTAGGATACAATGAGCAGTTCTTC
TRBJ1-1	.	TRBV29-1	many	CSVVQGGLRTEAFF	TGCAGCGTTGTTCAGGGAGGTCTTAGGACTGAAGCTTTCTTT
TRBJ2-4	.	TRBV5-1	.	CASSLDITPQNIQYF	TGCGCCAGCAGCCTTGATATTACCCCCCAAAACATTCAGTACTTC